This T cell receptor beta chain was found in a study of CXCR3-negative and CXCR3-positive naive CD8 T cells. Subsets of CD8+ T cells were each sorted in triplicate at 300,000 cells apiece. In germline, CDR1 is MNHGY, CDR2 SAAAGT. CDR3 length equals 14 residues. As to this clonotype: Its antigen remains unknown.

Study-wide results and limits: High diversity, comparable across both naive subsets, contrasted with much lower diversity in memory CD8+ cells. It was found that naive subsets had comparable surface CD5, and TCR strength was inferred from TRB CDR3 properties. Most assays were run on fresh PBMCs (CXCR3 expression partially decreased after cryopreservation).

5' RACE with UMI labels generated the TRB cDNA libraries. After re-calling the 5' RACE reads, TCRdb lists one entry per CDR3 protein, DNA absent. The sample table includes roughly 40,000 distinct CDR3 sequences. The gene calls are TRBV6-8 and TRBJ2-7. Sequencing input: memory CD8+ T cells from blood. This receptor was identified in a human donor in good health. Some clones in this sample may be carry-over from other donors' samples. CDR3 region: CASSYAGTPYEQYF.